Listed below are T cell receptor beta chains from one sample, sequenced in a study of blood T cell repertoires in COVID-19. The assay was immunoSEQ multiplex PCR, and TCRdb's table has in-frame clones only and misses some. This table holds more than 95,000 clones, about 91% found once. The material sequenced was peripheral blood. Receptors were obtained from a human donor in a cohort sampled during active COVID-19. Both conserved end residues are part of each CDR3. The order of the fields is J gene, V gene, D gene, clone size, CDR3 protein, CDR3 DNA. D genes are given only for firm matches. Some rows have no size entry. The others give once, few or many, or a class for an expanded clone.

J: TRBJ2-5
V: TRBV4-3
D: .
size: .
CDR3: CASSQDEGLQETQYF
DNA: TGCGCCAGCAGCCAAGATGAGGGTCTTCAAGAGACCCAGTACTTC

J: TRBJ2-1
V: TRBV18
D: .
size: few
CDR3: CASGEGTNFNEQFF
DNA: TGTGCCAGCGGCGAGGGCACCAACTTCAATGAGCAGTTCTTC

J: TRBJ2-3
V: TRBV5-6
D: .
size: .
CDR3: CASSLWRGLSTDTQYF
DNA: TGTGCCAGCAGCTTGTGGAGGGGCCTGAGCACAGATACGCAGTATTTT

J: TRBJ1-5
V: TRBV4-1
D: .
size: .
CDR3: CASSQEIGQASNQPQHF
DNA: TGCGCCAGCAGCCAAGAAATTGGGCAGGCGAGCAATCAGCCCCAGCATTTT

J: TRBJ1-5
V: TRBV4-2
D: TRBD1
size: .
CDR3: CASSTGTGSQPQHF
DNA: TGTGCCAGCAGCACCGGGACAGGTAGTCAGCCCCAGCATTTT

J: TRBJ1-3
V: TRBV30
D: .
size: once
CDR3: CAWSNYLSGNTIYF
DNA: TGTGCCTGGAGTAACTACCTTTCTGGAAACACCATATATTTT

J: TRBJ1-1
V: TRBV4-3
D: TRBD1
size: .
CDR3: CASSRGQGTNTEAFF
DNA: TGCGCCAGCAGCCGAGGACAGGGGACGAACACTGAAGCTTTCTTT

J: TRBJ2-7
V: TRBV19
D: .
size: once
CDR3: CASSPLGGASSYEQYF
DNA: TGTGCCAGTAGTCCCCTCGGAGGGGCATCCTCCTACGAGCAGTACTTC

J: TRBJ1-1
V: TRBV7-9
D: .
size: .
CDR3: CASSFSGNTEAFF
DNA: TGTGCCAGCAGCTTTTCGGGGAACACTGAAGCTTTCTTT

J: TRBJ2-3
V: TRBV3-1/TRBV3-2
D: .
size: .
CDR3: CASSQELADTDTQYF
DNA: TGTGCCAGCAGCCAAGAGTTAGCGGACACAGATACGCAGTATTTT

J: TRBJ2-1
V: TRBV14
D: TRBD1
size: once
CDR3: CASSRGTGIYNEQFF
DNA: TGTGCCAGCAGCCGAGGGACAGGGATTTACAATGAGCAGTTCTTC

J: TRBJ2-5
V: TRBV24-1
D: TRBD1
size: once
CDR3: CATMSKTGKTQYF
DNA: TGTGCCACCATGAGCAAGACAGGGAAGACCCAGTACTTC

J: TRBJ2-7
V: TRBV7-3
D: TRBD2
size: .
CDR3: CASSQTGTSREQYF
DNA: TGTGCCAGCAGCCAAACAGGGACTAGTCGCGAGCAGTACTTC

J: TRBJ1-5
V: TRBV12-5
D: .
size: .
CDR3: CASGLVRGSWGYNQPQHF
DNA: TGTGCTAGTGGTTTGGTACGGGGTTCTTGGGGTTACAATCAGCCCCAGCATTTT

J: TRBJ1-1
V: TRBV7-2
D: .
size: .
CDR3: CASSLARAEAFF
DNA: TGTGCCAGCAGCTTAGCACGAGCTGAAGCTTTCTTT

J: TRBJ1-1
V: TRBV18
D: TRBD1
size: .
CDR3: CASSPGGQGLLENTEAFF
DNA: TGTGCCAGCTCACCAGGGGGACAGGGGCTTCTCGAGAACACTGAAGCTTTCTTT

J: TRBJ2-1
V: TRBV5-1
D: .
size: .
CDR3: CATALAQSYNEQFF
DNA: TGCGCCACCGCTCTAGCGCAATCCTACAATGAGCAGTTCTTC

J: TRBJ2-7
V: TRBV6-2/TRBV6-3
D: .
size: .
CDR3: CASSYSQGYEQYF
DNA: TGTGCCAGTAGTTACTCTCAGGGCTACGAGCAGTACTTC

J: TRBJ2-1
V: TRBV7-9
D: TRBD2
size: once
CDR3: CASSAPGLAGGQFF
DNA: TGTGCCAGCAGCGCGCCTGGTCTAGCGGGAGGTCAGTTCTTC

J: TRBJ2-3
V: TRBV7-9
D: TRBD2
size: .
CDR3: CASSLTSGGPADTQYF
DNA: TGTGCCAGCAGCTTAACTAGCGGAGGCCCGGCAGATACGCAGTATTTT

J: TRBJ2-1
V: TRBV28
D: TRBD2
size: .
CDR3: CASRYTGTSGRNEQFF
DNA: TGTGCCAGCAGATATACCGGGACTAGCGGGAGGAATGAGCAGTTCTTC

J: TRBJ2-3
V: TRBV3-1/TRBV3-2
D: .
size: .
CDR3: CASSQDPRGTDTQYF
DNA: TGTGCCAGCAGCCAAGACCCCCGGGGCACAGATACGCAGTATTTT

J: TRBJ2-7
V: TRBV6-5
D: .
size: .
CDR3: CASSYDYREPRGQYF
DNA: TGTGCCAGCAGTTACGACTACCGGGAGCCTCGGGGGCAGTACTTC

J: TRBJ2-7
V: TRBV4-1
D: .
size: .
CDR3: CASSQGQVSSYEQYF
DNA: TGCGCCAGCAGCCAAGGACAGGTTAGCTCCTACGAGCAGTACTTC

J: TRBJ1-2
V: TRBV2
D: .
size: .
CDR3: CASSASLTGLYGYTF
DNA: TGTGCCAGCAGTGCTTCCCTGACAGGCCTCTATGGCTACACCTTC

J: TRBJ2-5
V: TRBV12-5
D: TRBD1
size: .
CDR3: CASGFGPGTGTQETQYF
DNA: TGTGCTAGTGGTTTCGGTCCCGGGACAGGGACTCAAGAGACCCAGTACTTC

J: TRBJ2-7
V: TRBV7-2
D: .
size: few
CDR3: CASSLAQVGSGSAYEQYF
DNA: TGTGCCAGCAGCTTAGCGCAAGTCGGGTCTGGCTCCGCCTACGAGCAGTACTTC

J: TRBJ1-2
V: TRBV6-2/TRBV6-3
D: TRBD1
size: .
CDR3: CASSPATGEIHGYTF
DNA: TGTGCCAGCAGCCCCGCGACAGGGGAGATCCATGGCTACACCTTC

J: TRBJ2-1
V: TRBV11-2
D: TRBD1
size: once
CDR3: CASSLDLATGGGNEQFF
DNA: TGTGCCAGCAGCTTAGATCTGGCGACAGGGGGCGGGAATGAGCAGTTCTTC

J: TRBJ2-1
V: TRBV6-5
D: TRBD2
size: .
CDR3: CASSYSSGTSGKEQFF
DNA: TGTGCCAGCAGTTACTCATCCGGGACTAGCGGGAAGGAGCAGTTCTTC

J: TRBJ2-3
V: TRBV9
D: .
size: .
CDR3: CASSVWGEGESTDTQYF
DNA: TGTGCCAGCAGCGTATGGGGAGAGGGGGAAAGCACAGATACGCAGTATTTT

J: TRBJ2-7
V: TRBV3-1/TRBV3-2
D: .
size: .
CDR3: CASSHRDSLSEQYF
DNA: TGTGCCAGCAGCCATCGGGACTCGCTCTCCGAGCAGTACTTC

J: TRBJ2-4
V: TRBV2
D: TRBD2
size: .
CDR3: CASSERTSGSWGKNIQYF
DNA: TGTGCCAGCAGTGAACGGACTAGCGGGAGTTGGGGCAAAAACATTCAGTACTTC

J: TRBJ1-1
V: TRBV15
D: .
size: .
CDR3: CATSRSLAGQIEAFF
DNA: TGTGCCACCAGCAGATCCCTCGCCGGACAGATTGAAGCTTTCTTT

J: TRBJ1-2
V: TRBV11-2
D: TRBD1
size: .
CDR3: CASSSGQGSYGYTF
DNA: TGTGCCAGCAGCTCCGGACAGGGGTCCTATGGCTACACCTTC

J: TRBJ2-1
V: TRBV24-1
D: .
size: once
CDR3: CATSDTVQSSYNEQFF
DNA: TGTGCCACCAGTGATACAGTACAAAGCTCCTACAATGAGCAGTTCTTC

J: TRBJ1-1
V: TRBV7-9
D: .
size: .
CDR3: CASSQHGVLEAFF
DNA: TGTGCCAGCAGCCAACACGGGGTTCTTGAAGCTTTCTTT

J: TRBJ1-5
V: TRBV19
D: TRBD1
size: .
CDR3: CASSIAAGDSRDQPQHF
DNA: TGTGCCAGTAGTATAGCCGCCGGGGACAGTAGGGATCAGCCCCAGCATTTT

J: TRBJ2-1
V: TRBV19
D: .
size: .
CDR3: CASSTGQGRSYNEQFF
DNA: TGTGCCAGTAGTACCGGGCAGGGGAGATCCTACAATGAGCAGTTCTTC